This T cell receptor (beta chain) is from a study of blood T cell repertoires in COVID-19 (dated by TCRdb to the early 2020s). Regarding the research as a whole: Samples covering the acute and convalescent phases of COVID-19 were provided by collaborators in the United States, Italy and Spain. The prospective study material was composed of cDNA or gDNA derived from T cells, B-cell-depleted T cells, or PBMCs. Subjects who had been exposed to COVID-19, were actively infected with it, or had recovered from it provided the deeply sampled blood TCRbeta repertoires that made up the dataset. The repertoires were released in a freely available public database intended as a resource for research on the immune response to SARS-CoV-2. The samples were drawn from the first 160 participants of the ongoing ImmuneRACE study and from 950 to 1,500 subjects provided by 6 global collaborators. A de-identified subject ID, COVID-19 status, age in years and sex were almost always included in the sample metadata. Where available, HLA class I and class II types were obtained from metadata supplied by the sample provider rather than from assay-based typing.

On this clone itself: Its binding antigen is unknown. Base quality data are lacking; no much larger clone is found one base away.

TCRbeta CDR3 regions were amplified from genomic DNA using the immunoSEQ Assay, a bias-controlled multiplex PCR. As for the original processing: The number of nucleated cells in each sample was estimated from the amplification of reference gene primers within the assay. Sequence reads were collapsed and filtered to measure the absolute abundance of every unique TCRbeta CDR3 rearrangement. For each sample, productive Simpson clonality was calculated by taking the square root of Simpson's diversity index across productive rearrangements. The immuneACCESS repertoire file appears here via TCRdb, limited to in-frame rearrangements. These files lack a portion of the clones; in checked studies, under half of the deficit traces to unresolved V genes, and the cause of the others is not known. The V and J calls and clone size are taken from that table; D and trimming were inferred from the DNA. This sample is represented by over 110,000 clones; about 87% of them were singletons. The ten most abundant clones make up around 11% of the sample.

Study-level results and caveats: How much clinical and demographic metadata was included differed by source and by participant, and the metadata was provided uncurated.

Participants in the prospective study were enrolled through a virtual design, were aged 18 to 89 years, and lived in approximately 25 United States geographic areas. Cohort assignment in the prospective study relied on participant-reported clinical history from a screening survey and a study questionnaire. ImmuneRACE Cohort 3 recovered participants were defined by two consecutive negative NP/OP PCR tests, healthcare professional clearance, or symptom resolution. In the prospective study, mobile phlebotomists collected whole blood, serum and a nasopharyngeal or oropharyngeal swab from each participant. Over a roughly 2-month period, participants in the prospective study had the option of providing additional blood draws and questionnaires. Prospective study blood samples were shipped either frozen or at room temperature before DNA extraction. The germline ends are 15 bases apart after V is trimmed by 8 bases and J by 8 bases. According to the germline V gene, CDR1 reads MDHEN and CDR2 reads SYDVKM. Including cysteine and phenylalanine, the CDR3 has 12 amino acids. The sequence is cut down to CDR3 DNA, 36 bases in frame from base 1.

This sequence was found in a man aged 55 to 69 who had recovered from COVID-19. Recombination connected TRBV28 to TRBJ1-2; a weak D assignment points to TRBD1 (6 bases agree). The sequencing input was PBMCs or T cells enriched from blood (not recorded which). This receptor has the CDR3 CASGSGEFGYTF. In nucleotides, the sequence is TGTGCCAGCGGATCAGGGGAATTCGGCTACACCTTC.